This T cell receptor (beta chain) stems from a study of blood T cell repertoires in COVID-19. On the study more broadly: Specimens from acute and convalescent COVID-19 originated in the United States, Italy and Spain. Sample material is recorded as cDNA or gDNA derived from T cells, B-cell-depleted T cells, or PBMCs.

The V gene lost 7 bases and the J gene lost 5 bases, with 14 bases spanning the gap. CDR1 SGHRS and CDR2 YFSETQ come from the germline V gene. CDR3 length: 13 residues. In the authors' workflow: Amplification of reference gene primers was used by the study to estimate nucleated cell counts. The table came from immunoSEQ multiplex PCR; TCRdb's copy has only in-frame clones and leaves some out. That table gives V, J and clone size, and the DNA gave D and trimming. This sample has around 100,000 clones, with 85% to 90% found just once. Material: peripheral blood. The chain has TRBV5-1 and TRBJ2-3; no definite D call. This clonotype was obtained from a man between 45 and 60 years old with active or convalescent COVID-19. The CDR3 bases are TGCGCCAGCGGAATCTCGACGGGAGATACGCAGTATTTT. Translation gives CASGISTGDTQYF.